This TCR beta chain was profiled in a study of somatic mutations in cytotoxic T cells in rheumatoid arthritis. At the level of the study: Patients gave 30 ml EDTA peripheral blood immediately after diagnosis, prior to starting treatment.

Study observations and caveats: With age, CD8+ clonality increased in rheumatoid arthritis patients, whereas no such increase appeared in healthy controls. Rheumatoid arthritis patients and age-matched healthy controls showed no significant difference in CD8+ T-cell clonality.

As concerns this clone: The target antigen is unknown.

The CDR3 is 17 residues long. Looked up from germline, CDR1 is MGHRA and CDR2 is YSYEKL. Trimming pared 5 bases from V and 1 base from J, leaving 15 bases between. The assay was immunoSEQ multiplex PCR, and TCRdb's table has in-frame clones only and misses some. The table records about 7,400 clones, about 85% of them present only once. The specimen sequenced was CD8+ T cells sorted from blood. V is TRBV4-1 and J is TRBJ1-6; a possible D gene is TRBD1 (5 bases). The TCR was taken from a man aged 40-55 years with rheumatoid arthritis. CDR3 DNA sequence: TGCGCCAGCAGCAAACAAGGGGAAGCGTCCTATAATTCACCCCTCCACTTT. As protein: CASSKQGEASYNSPLHF.